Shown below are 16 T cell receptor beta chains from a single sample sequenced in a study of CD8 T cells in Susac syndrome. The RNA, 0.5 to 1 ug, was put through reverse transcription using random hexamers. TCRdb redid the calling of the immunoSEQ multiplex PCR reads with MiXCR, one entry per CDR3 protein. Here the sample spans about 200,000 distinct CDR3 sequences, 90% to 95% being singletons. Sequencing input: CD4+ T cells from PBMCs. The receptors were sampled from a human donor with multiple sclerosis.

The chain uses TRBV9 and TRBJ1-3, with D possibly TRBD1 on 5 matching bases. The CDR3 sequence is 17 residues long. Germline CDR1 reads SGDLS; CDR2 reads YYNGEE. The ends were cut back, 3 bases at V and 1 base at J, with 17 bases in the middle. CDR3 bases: TGTGCCAGCAGCGGAGGGGAAGAAAGCGGTTCTGGAAACACCATATATTTT. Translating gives CASSGGEESGSGNTIYF.

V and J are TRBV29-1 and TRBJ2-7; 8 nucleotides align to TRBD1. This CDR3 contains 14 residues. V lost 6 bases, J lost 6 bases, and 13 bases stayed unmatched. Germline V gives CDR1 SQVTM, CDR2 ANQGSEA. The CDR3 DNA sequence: TGCAGCGTCCTCCCTGACAGGGGTGGAGGCGAGCAGTACTTC. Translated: CSVLPDRGGGEQYF.

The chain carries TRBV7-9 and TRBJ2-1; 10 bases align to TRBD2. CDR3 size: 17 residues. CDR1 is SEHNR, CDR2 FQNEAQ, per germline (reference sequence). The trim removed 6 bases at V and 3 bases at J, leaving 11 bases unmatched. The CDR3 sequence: CASSNILRTSGYNEQFF. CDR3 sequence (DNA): TGTGCCAGCAGTAATATACTAAGGACTAGCGGCTACAATGAGCAGTTCTTC.

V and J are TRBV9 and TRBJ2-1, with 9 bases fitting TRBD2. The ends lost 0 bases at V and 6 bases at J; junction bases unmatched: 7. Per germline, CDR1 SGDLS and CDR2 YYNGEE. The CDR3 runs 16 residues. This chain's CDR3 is CASSVEWLAGSNEQFF. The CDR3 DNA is TGTGCCAGCAGCGTAGAGTGGCTAGCGGGATCCAATGAGCAGTTCTTC.

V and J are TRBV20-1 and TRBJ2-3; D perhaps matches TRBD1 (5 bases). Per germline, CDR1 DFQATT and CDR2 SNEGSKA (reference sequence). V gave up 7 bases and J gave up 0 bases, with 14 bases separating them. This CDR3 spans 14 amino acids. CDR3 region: CSGVRALSTDTQYF. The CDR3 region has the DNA TGCAGTGGGGTCAGGGCCCTTAGCACAGATACGCAGTATTTT.

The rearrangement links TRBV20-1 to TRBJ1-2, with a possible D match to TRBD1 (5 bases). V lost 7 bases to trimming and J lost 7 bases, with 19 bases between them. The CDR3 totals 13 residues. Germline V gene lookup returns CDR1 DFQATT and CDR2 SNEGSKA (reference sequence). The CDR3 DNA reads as TGCAGTGTGATGGTGAGGGGAGCTTCTGGCTACACCTTC. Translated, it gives CSVMVRGASGYTF.

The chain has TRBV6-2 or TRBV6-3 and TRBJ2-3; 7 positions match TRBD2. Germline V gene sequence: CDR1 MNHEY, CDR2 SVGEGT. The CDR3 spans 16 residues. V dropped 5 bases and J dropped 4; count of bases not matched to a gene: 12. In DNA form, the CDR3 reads TGTGCCAGCAGTCGAAGACTAGCTTCCAGTCCAGATACGCAGTATTTT. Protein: CASSRRLASSPDTQYF.

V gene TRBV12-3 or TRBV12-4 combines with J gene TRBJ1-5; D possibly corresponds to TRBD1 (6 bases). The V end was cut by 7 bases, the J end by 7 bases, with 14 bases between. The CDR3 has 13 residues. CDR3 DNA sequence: TGTGCCAGCACCACAGGGACCGAGCAGCCCCAGCATTTT. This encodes CASTTGTEQPQHF.

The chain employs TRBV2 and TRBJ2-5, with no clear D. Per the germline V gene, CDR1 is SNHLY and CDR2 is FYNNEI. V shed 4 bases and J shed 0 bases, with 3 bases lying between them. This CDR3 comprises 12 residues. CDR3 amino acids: CASSGDQETQYF. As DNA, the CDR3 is TGTGCCAGCAGTGGGGACCAAGAGACCCAGTACTTC. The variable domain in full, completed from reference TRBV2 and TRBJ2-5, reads EPEVTQTPSHQVTQMGQEVILRCVPISNHLYFYWYRQILGQKVEFLVSFYNNEISEKSEIFDDQFSVERPDGSNFTLKIRSTKLEDSAMYFCASSGDQETQYFGPGTRLLVL.

The CDR3 DNA follows: TGTGCCAGCAGCCAAGATGTGAGGGGCGAGCAGTACTTC. Translated, it gives CASSQDVRGEQYF. The chain employs TRBV4-2 and TRBJ2-7; D tentatively reads TRBD1 or TRBD2 (5 bases each). The CDR3 is 13 amino acids. The V end was cut by 0 bases, the J end by 6 bases, with 9 bases between. The germline V gene has CDR1 LGHNA and CDR2 YNFKEQ.

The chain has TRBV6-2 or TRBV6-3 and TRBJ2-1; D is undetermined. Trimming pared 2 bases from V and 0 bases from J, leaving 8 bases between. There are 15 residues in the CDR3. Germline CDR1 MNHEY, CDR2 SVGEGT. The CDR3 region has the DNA TGTGCCAGCAGTTACACGGTATCCTCCTACAATGAGCAGTTCTTC. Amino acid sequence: CASSYTVSSYNEQFF.

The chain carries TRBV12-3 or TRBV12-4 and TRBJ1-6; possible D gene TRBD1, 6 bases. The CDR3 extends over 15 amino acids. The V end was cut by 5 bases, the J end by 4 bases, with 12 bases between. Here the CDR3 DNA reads TGTGCCAGCAGTCCACAGGGAGGGTATAATTCACCCCTCCACTTT. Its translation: CASSPQGGYNSPLHF.

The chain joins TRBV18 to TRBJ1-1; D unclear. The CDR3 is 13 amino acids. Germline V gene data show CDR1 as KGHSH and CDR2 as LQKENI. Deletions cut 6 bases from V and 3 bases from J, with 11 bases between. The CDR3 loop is CASSPFEYTEAFF. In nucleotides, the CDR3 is TGTGCCAGCTCCCCTTTCGAGTACACTGAAGCTTTCTTT.

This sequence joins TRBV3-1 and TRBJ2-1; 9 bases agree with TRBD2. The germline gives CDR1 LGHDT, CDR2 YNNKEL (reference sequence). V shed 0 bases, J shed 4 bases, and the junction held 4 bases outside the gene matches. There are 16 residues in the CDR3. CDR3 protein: CASSQDPSGKYNEQFF. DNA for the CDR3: TGTGCCAGCAGCCAAGATCCTAGCGGGAAGTACAATGAGCAGTTCTTC.

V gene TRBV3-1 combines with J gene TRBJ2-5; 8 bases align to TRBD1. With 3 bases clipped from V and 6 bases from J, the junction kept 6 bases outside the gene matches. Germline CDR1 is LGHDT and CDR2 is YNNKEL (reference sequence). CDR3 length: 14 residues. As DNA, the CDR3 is TGTGCCAGCAGCCATTTTGACAGGGGAAAGACCCAGTACTTC. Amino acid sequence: CASSHFDRGKTQYF.

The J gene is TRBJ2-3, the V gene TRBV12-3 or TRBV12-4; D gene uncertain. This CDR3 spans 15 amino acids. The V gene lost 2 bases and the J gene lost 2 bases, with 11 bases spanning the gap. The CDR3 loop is CASSLWSELTDTQYF. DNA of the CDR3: TGTGCCAGCAGTTTATGGTCCGAACTCACAGATACGCAGTATTTT.